Sequencing of this T cell receptor beta chain was carried out in a study of blood T cells in healthy people across ages. General study points: Any conclusive comparison of naive versus antigen-experienced cells was prevented by using unsorted PBMCs. Older individuals had lower TCR beta diversity per million T cells (the decline was roughly linear).

Then a second PCR, running about 6 to 12 cycles, was carried out with a sample-barcoded 5' primer and a J-beta primer mix. TCRdb reprocessed the 5' RACE reads with MiXCR, giving one entry per CDR3 protein. The sample yields roughly 2 million distinct CDR3 sequences, about 50% seen once. A word on this clonotype: Its antigen is as yet unknown.

Healthy individuals of Caucasian origin from Russia, aged about 6 to 100, served as donors. Every sample had a minimum of 6 million PBMCs isolated. The CDR3 totals 13 residues. CDR1 and CDR2 from the germline V gene are DFQATT and SNEGSKA (reference sequence). V lost 2 bases and J lost 6, with 13 bases in between. The sample comprised blood. The genes are TRBV20-1 and TRBJ1-2; D is uncertain. This sequence was found in a woman aged 40 to 55 in good health. CDR3 DNA sequence: TGCAGTGCTAGAAGGTCCGGGGAGGATGGCTACACCTTC. The encoded protein is CSARRSGEDGYTF.